This TCR beta chain originates from a study of T cells in Graves' hyperthyroidism and ophthalmopathy. Looking at the study overall: Blood was drawn when the patient was first diagnosed and still untreated.

The diagnostic basis comprised clinical symptoms, serum thyroxine and TRAb, thyroid ultrasound and orbital computed tomography. This clonotype was seen at least ten times. V was clipped by 6 bases and J by 2 bases, with 13 bases between them. The CDR3 runs to 14 residues. Per the germline V gene, CDR1 is MNHEY and CDR2 is SMNVEV (reference sequence). Amplification yielded TCR beta CDR3 regions, with RNA transcripts as the source. First-round RT-PCR targeting the TCR CDR3 was performed with the HTBI primer set. TCRdb analysed the multiplex PCR reads with MiXCR anew, one entry per CDR3 protein. Of some 510,000 distinct CDR3 sequences listed, roughly 20% are singletons.

This TCR derives from a man aged 18 to 30 with Graves' hyperthyroidism. Material: blood. The genes are TRBV27 and TRBJ2-5; tentative D call: TRBD1 (6 bases). This CDR3 reads CASSIGTTQETQYF. CDR3 nucleotide sequence: TGTGCCAGCAGCATCGGGACAACTCAAGAGACCCAGTACTTC.